The 26 T cell receptor beta chains presented below share a single source sample, sequenced in a study of T cells in women clearing cervical HPV infection. Libraries were prepared by immunoSEQ multiplex PCR; TCRdb keeps only in-frame clonotypes and omits some of them. This listing includes 25,000 to 35,000 clones. The sample taken for sequencing was blood buffy coat. The receptors stem from a woman aged 18-70 years with a cervical HPV16 infection that either progressed to CIN3+ or cleared (not recorded which).

On this clone: The CDR3 extends 3 residues past the end of the read, so its final part is completed from the germline J gene. The chain joins TRBV11-2 to TRBJ2-3; 10 bases agree with TRBD2. The CDR3 contains 15 residues. V trimming: 5 bases; J trimming: 6 bases; junction bases outside the gene matches: 8. Germline CDR1 and CDR2: SGHAT and FQNNGV. The sequenced CDR3 bases are TGTGCCAGCAGCCCCCGACTAGCGGGCGGGGATACG. Residues: CASSPRLAGGDT. The entire CDR3 reads CASSPRLAGGDTQYF.

For this clone: Read data end 3 residues before the CDR3 end; the end is taken from the germline J gene. The V call is TRBV27, the J call TRBJ2-2; a weak D match, TRBD1 (5 bases). V was pared by 3 bases and J by 9 bases, with 11 bases between. The CDR3 contains 13 residues. Germline values: CDR1 MNHEY, CDR2 SMNVEV (reference sequence). Incomplete CDR3 DNA: TGTGCCAGCAGTTTTGCCCAGGGCCGGGAG. This codes for CASSFAQGRE. The whole CDR3 reads CASSFAQGRELFF.

As concerns this clone: Read data end 3 residues before the CDR3 end; the end is taken from the germline J gene. The rearrangement uses TRBV7-9 and TRBJ2-5, with TRBD2 identical over 7 bases. V shed 5 bases, J shed 0 bases, and the junction held 0 bases outside the gene matches. Germline CDR1 reads SEHNR; CDR2 reads FQNEAQ (reference sequence). The length of the CDR3 is 13 residues. The covered CDR3 bases are TGTGCCAGCAGCGGGACTAACCAAGAGACC. It specifies CASSGTNQET. From start to end, the CDR3 is CASSGTNQETQYF. Full variable domain (rest looked up from reference TRBV7-9 and TRBJ2-5): DTGVSQNPRHKITKRGQNVTFRCDPISEHNRLYWYRQTLGQGPEFLTYFQNEAQLEKSRLLSDRFSAERPKGSFSTLEIQRTEQGDSAMYLCASSGTNQETQYFGPGTRLLVL.

A word on this clone: The read comes to an end 3 residues before the CDR3 does, leaving the germline J gene to fill in the end. This rearrangement joins TRBV2 to TRBJ2-1; 12 nucleotides agree with TRBD2. V shed 4 bases and J 0 bases; nucleotides not matched to a gene: 10. Germline V lookup: CDR1 SNHLY, CDR2 FYNNEI. This CDR3 contains 19 residues. This CDR3 reads CASSGASGGDTHSYNEQFF. The CDR3 DNA, read in part, is TGTGCCAGCAGTGGGGCTAGCGGGGGGGATACCCACTCCTACAATGAG.

A note on this clone: The CDR3 is cut off 3 residues early in the read; its end comes from the germline J gene. The sample has other DNA sequences that encode this CDR3 too. This rearrangement joins TRBV11-2 to TRBJ1-5, with D perhaps matching TRBD1 (6 bases). CDR1 is SGHAT and CDR2 is FQNNGV in the germline V gene. The CDR3 covers 13 residues. V was clipped by 3 bases and J by 4 bases, with 7 bases between them. The sequenced CDR3 bases are TGTGCCAGCAGCTTGGACAGAAATCAGCCC. Amino acid sequence: CASSLDRNQP. The whole CDR3 region reads CASSLDRNQPQHF. The whole variable domain, filled in from reference TRBV11-2 and TRBJ1-5, reads EAGVAQSPRYKIIEKRQSVAFWCNPISGHATLYWYQQILGQGPKLLIQFQNNGVVDDSQLPKDRFSAERLKGVDSTLKIQPAKLEDSAVYLCASSLDRNQPQHFGDGTRLSIL.

As to this clone: The read comes to an end 3 residues before the CDR3 does, leaving the germline J gene to fill in the end. The chain uses TRBV7-8 and TRBJ2-2; 10 nucleotides line up with TRBD1. CDR3 length equals 17 residues. Germline values: CDR1 SGHVS, CDR2 FQNEAQ. Trimming removed 5 bases from V and 1 base from J; junction bases left unmatched: 7. The CDR3 loop reads CASSPRTGGLNTGELFF. The part of the CDR3 DNA that was read is TGTGCCAGCAGCCCTCGGACAGGGGGGTTGAACACCGGGGAG.

Concerning this clone itself: The read comes to an end 3 residues before the CDR3 does, leaving the germline J gene to fill in the end. The V call is TRBV5-3, the J call TRBJ1-5; D uncertain. TRBV5-3 is annotated as an ORF whose role is uncertain. Trimming stripped 4 bases from V and 5 bases from J, with 4 bases between. The CDR3 is 11 amino acids. The CDR3 protein is CARSPHQPQHF. CDR3 DNA (partial): TGTGCCAGAAGCCCTCATCAGCCC.

As concerns this clone: The CDR3 end is not reached by the read, which stops 3 residues before it; the germline J gene fills it in. Distinct nucleotide sequences in the sample also encode this CDR3. The rearrangement joins TRBV18 to TRBJ2-1, with 9 bases lining up with TRBD2. The CDR3 consists of 17 residues. Germline V gene lookup returns CDR1 KGHSH and CDR2 LQKENI. After removal of 0 bases from V and 4 bases from J, the junction contained 7 bases not matched to a gene. The part of the CDR3 DNA that was read is TGTGCCAGCTCACCACCCGGGCGGGGGGGCCAATACAATGAG. Encoded protein: CASSPPGRGGQYNE. The whole CDR3 sequence is CASSPPGRGGQYNEQFF.

Concerning this clone itself: The sequence runs out 3 residues before the end of the CDR3; the remainder is reconstructed from the germline J gene. The rearrangement joins TRBV20-1 to TRBJ2-7; 9 bases agree with TRBD1. J lost 3 bases, V lost 2 bases, and 2 bases had no gene match. The germline CDR1 and CDR2 sequences are DFQATT and SNEGSKA (reference sequence). This CDR3 has 13 amino acids. The DNA read from the CDR3 is TGCAGTGCTAGAAAGGACAGGGGCTACGAG. The encoded protein is CSARKDRGYE. The whole CDR3 protein is CSARKDRGYEQYF.

Of note for this clone: Read data end 3 residues before the CDR3 end; the end is taken from the germline J gene. The chain joins TRBV5-1 to TRBJ2-3; perhaps TRBD1 as D (5 bases). Germline CDR1 is SGHRS and CDR2 is YFSETQ. V lost 4 bases to trimming and J lost 1 base, with 10 bases between them. The CDR3 extends over 14 amino acids. The CDR3 bases that were read are TGCGCCAGCAGCCTGACAGAGGGCACAGATACG. The encoded protein is CASSLTEGTDT. The complete CDR3 protein is CASSLTEGTDTQYF.

Comments on this clone: The read ends 3 residues before the CDR3 terminus; that terminus is restored from the germline J gene. The chain employs TRBV20-1 and TRBJ1-6; tentative D call: TRBD1 (5 bases). Germline V gene sequence: CDR1 DFQATT, CDR2 SNEGSKA (reference sequence). With 4 bases removed from V and 8 bases from J, the gap between germline ends came to 15 bases. The CDR3 has 14 residues. The sequenced part of the CDR3 DNA is TGCAGTGCTACCCCTCAGGGCTGGGATTCACCC. It is translated as CSATPQGWDSP. The full CDR3 is CSATPQGWDSPLHF.

A remark on this clone: Read data end 3 residues before the CDR3 end; the end is taken from the germline J gene. Other DNA sequences in the same sample also yield this CDR3. The chain recombines TRBV5-1 with TRBJ2-2; possibly TRBD1 for D (6 bases). Germline V gene data show CDR1 as SGHRS and CDR2 as YFSETQ. The ends were cut back, 5 bases at V and 6 bases at J, with 14 bases in the middle. CDR3 length: 14 residues. CDR3 sequence: CASSVQGKAGELFF. CDR3 DNA, as far as it was read: TGCGCCAGCAGTGTACAGGGAAAAGCCGGGGAG.

On this clone itself: The CDR3 end falls 3 residues outside the read, so it is completed with the germline J gene. The chain has TRBV9 and TRBJ2-3; 14 positions match TRBD2. Germline CDR1 reads SGDLS; CDR2 reads YYNGEE. V was pared by 3 bases and J by 2 bases, with 2 bases of the junction left unmatched. The length of the CDR3 is 16 residues. CDR3 DNA, as far as it was read: TGTGCCAGCAGCGAGGGACTAGCGGGGGCCACAGATACG. It translates to CASSEGLAGATDT. The CDR3, in full, reads CASSEGLAGATDTQYF.

Concerning this clone itself: The read ends 3 residues early relative to the CDR3; the germline J gene fills the gap. V is TRBV2 and J is TRBJ1-2, with D maybe TRBD1 (5 bases). V was trimmed by 4 bases and J by 5 bases, leaving 8 bases between them. Germline-derived CDR1 and CDR2 are SNHLY and FYNNEI. The CDR3 is made up of 12 amino acids. The CDR3 DNA, read in part, is TGTGCCAGCAGTGCGGCAGGGTATGGC. Protein sequence: CASSAAGYG. The whole CDR3 is CASSAAGYGYTF.

As for this clone: The CDR3 goes on 3 residues after the read ends, and that part is filled in from the germline J gene. The chain couples TRBV30 to TRBJ1-1; 8 nucleotides match TRBD1. J lost 4 bases, V lost 2 bases, and 15 bases had no gene match. This CDR3 has 17 residues. The germline V gene encodes CDR1 GTSNPN and CDR2 SVGIG (reference sequence). CDR3 sequence reads: CAWSLAGGAFSSTEAFF. Partial CDR3 DNA: TGTGCCTGGAGTTTGGCAGGGGGCGCCTTTTCGAGCACTGAA.

Details on this clone: The read ends 3 residues early relative to the CDR3; the germline J gene fills the gap. The chain recombines TRBV5-8 with TRBJ2-5; 10 bases are shared with TRBD2. The length of the CDR3 is 15 residues. Germline CDR1 reads SGHTS; CDR2 reads YDEGEE. Losses at the gene ends were 3 bases for V and 4 bases for J; bases not matched to a gene: 6. The chain's CDR3 is CASSSIAGGRETQYF. The CDR3 DNA, read in part, is TGTGCCAGCAGCTCCATAGCGGGGGGAAGAGAGACC.

A word on this clone: The read ends 3 residues before the CDR3 terminus; that terminus is restored from the germline J gene. The V and J genes are TRBV7-8 and TRBJ2-7; D gene uncertain. Germline V lookup: CDR1 SGHVS, CDR2 FQNEAQ. V shed 4 bases and J shed 2 bases, with 12 bases lying between them. The CDR3 is 14 amino acids. The DNA read from the CDR3 is TGTGCCAGCAGCTCCCGGGTTTATGCCTACGAG. Its translation is CASSSRVYAYE. The complete CDR3 protein is CASSSRVYAYEQYF. The entire variable domain, with the rest obtained from reference TRBV7-8 and TRBJ2-7, is as follows: GAGVSQSPRYKVAKRGQDVALRCDPISGHVSLFWYQQALGQGPEFLTYFQNEAQLDKSGLPSDRFFAERPEGSVSTLKIQRTQQEDSAVYLCASSSRVYAYEQYFGPGTRLTVT.

A remark on this clone: The CDR3 extends 3 residues past the end of the read, so its final part is completed from the germline J gene. The V gene is TRBV10-3, the J gene TRBJ1-1; 10 nucleotides match TRBD1. V gave up 0 bases and J gave up 5 bases; unmatched junction bases: 6. This CDR3 has 16 amino acids. The germline V gene encodes CDR1 ENHRY and CDR2 SYGVKD. Partial CDR3 DNA: TGTGCCATCAGTGAGTCGAAGGGGACAGGGGTGACTGAA. Translation: CAISESKGTGVTE. The CDR3 in full is CAISESKGTGVTEAFF.

Worth noting for this clone: The read ends 3 residues before the CDR3 terminus; that terminus is restored from the germline J gene. The rearrangement uses TRBV2 and TRBJ1-4; TRBD1 agrees at 8 bases. The CDR3 runs 15 residues. Germline CDR1 SNHLY, CDR2 FYNNEI. The V segment lost 3 bases and the J segment 3 bases; nucleotides outside the gene matches: 3. The CDR3 sequence is CASSDRGPANEKLFF. Incomplete CDR3 DNA: TGTGCCAGCAGTGACAGGGGGCCGGCTAATGAAAAA. Using reference TRBV2 and TRBJ1-4 for the parts outside the CDR3, the full variable domain is EPEVTQTPSHQVTQMGQEVILRCVPISNHLYFYWYRQILGQKVEFLVSFYNNEISEKSEIFDDQFSVERPDGSNFTLKIRSTKLEDSAMYFCASSDRGPANEKLFFGSGTQLSVL.

Worth noting for this clone: With the read ending 3 residues before the CDR3 end, the germline J gene is used to fill in that end. The J gene is TRBJ2-7, the V gene TRBV6-1, with TRBD1 matching over 8 bases. The V segment lost 1 base and the J segment 6 bases; nucleotides outside the gene matches: 5. The germline CDR1 and CDR2 sequences are MNHNS and SASEGT. The CDR3 consists of 14 residues. The CDR3 loop reads CASSEVTGGGEQYF. The sequenced CDR3 bases are TGTGCCAGCAGTGAAGTAACAGGGGGAGGCGAG.

Worth noting for this clone: The sequenced fragment ends 3 residues before the CDR3 boundary, so the rest is inferred from the germline J gene. The rearrangement joins TRBV12-5 to TRBJ2-5; 7 nucleotides line up with TRBD1. Germline V lookup: CDR1 LGHNT, CDR2 FRNRAP. J gave up 1 base and V 4 bases, and 12 bases lay outside the gene matches. The CDR3 runs to 17 residues. Incomplete CDR3 DNA: TGTGCTAGTGGTTCCGGACGAGCGAGGGACAGCCAAGAGACC. This gives the protein CASGSGRARDSQET. The full CDR3 reads CASGSGRARDSQETQYF.

In regard to this clone: The read ends 3 residues early relative to the CDR3; the germline J gene fills the gap. The V gene is TRBV20-1, the J gene TRBJ2-7, with 13 bases lining up with TRBD2. Losses at the gene ends were 7 bases for V and 5 bases for J; bases not matched to a gene: 5. The CDR3 length is 13 residues. Germline CDR1 reads DFQATT; CDR2 reads SNEGSKA (reference sequence). Partial CDR3 DNA: TGCAGTGGAAGACTAGCGGGGGGTGACGAG. The encoded protein is CSGRLAGGDE. The entire CDR3 protein reads CSGRLAGGDEQYF.

On this clone itself: With the read ending 3 residues before the CDR3 end, the germline J gene is used to fill in that end. V usage is TRBV30 and J usage is TRBJ2-2; D gene unclear. The V end was cut by 2 bases, the J end by 1 base, with 14 bases between. Germline lookup yields CDR1 GTSNPN and CDR2 SVGIG (reference sequence). The CDR3 extends over 16 amino acids. The part of the CDR3 DNA that was read is TGTGCCTGGAGTCCAGTCAACCTTGGGAACACCGGGGAG. Its protein is CAWSPVNLGNTGE. The whole CDR3 protein is CAWSPVNLGNTGELFF.

For this clone: The read finishes 3 residues shy of the CDR3 end, and the germline J gene is used to complete it. V gene TRBV19 combines with J gene TRBJ1-1; D possibly corresponds to TRBD1 (6 bases). V was clipped by 2 bases and J by 6 bases, with 13 bases between them. The CDR3 runs to 14 residues. Germline V gene data show CDR1 as LNHDA and CDR2 as SQIVND (reference sequence). CDR3 DNA (partial): TGTGCCAGTAGTATATTCGCAGGGGAGGCTGAA. Its protein is CASSIFAGEAE. The whole CDR3 protein reads CASSIFAGEAEAFF.

Note on this clone: The read halts 3 residues ahead of the CDR3 end, with the missing end drawn from the germline J gene. This sequence joins TRBV20-1 and TRBJ2-3, with D perhaps matching TRBD2 (5 bases). The germline CDR1 and CDR2 sequences are DFQATT and SNEGSKA (reference sequence). The V gene lost 6 bases and the J gene lost 4 bases, with 23 bases spanning the gap. The CDR3 consists of 16 residues. The CDR3 sequence: CSAVLATSQGPDTQYF. CDR3 DNA (partial): TGCAGTGCAGTGCTGGCTACTAGTCAAGGGCCAGATACG.

As for this clone: Read data end 3 residues before the CDR3 end; the end is taken from the germline J gene. V is TRBV20-1 and J is TRBJ1-2; 8 nucleotides line up with TRBD1. The CDR3 is 14 amino acids. Germline V gene lookup returns CDR1 DFQATT and CDR2 SNEGSKA (reference sequence). The J segment lost 0 bases and the V segment lost 6 bases, leaving 6 bases of the junction unmatched. The DNA read from the CDR3 is TGCAGTGCCGGACAGGGAGCATCTAACTATGGC. Protein: CSAGQGASNYG. The complete CDR3 reads CSAGQGASNYGYTF.